A single sample gave rise to the 25 T cell receptor beta chains below, sequenced in a study of a mutant IDH1 vaccine in newly diagnosed glioma. The protocol was immunoSEQ multiplex PCR, while the TCRdb copy is restricted to in-frame clones and leaves out a portion. The sample holds tens of thousands of clones, roughly 84% seen once. Their antigens remain unidentified. As to time point: week 11, during vaccination. Vaccinated patients received 300 ug of mutant IDH1 20-mer peptide per dose, with topical imiquimod. This specimen consisted of PBMCs, obtained from a glioma patient whose treatment included an IDH1 peptide vaccine. These receptor sequences come from a man aged 40-49 years with glioma.

In its sample, this clone was seen a few times. The V call is TRBV10-1, the J call TRBJ1-2, with TRBD1 identical over 11 bases. J lost 12 bases, V lost 6 bases, and 6 bases had no gene match. CDR1 and CDR2 (germline): WNHNN, SYGVQD (reference sequence). The CDR3 extends over 12 amino acids. The CDR3 loop is CASREGTGGDTF. The CDR3 DNA sequence: TGCGCCAGCAGGGAAGGGACAGGGGGTGACACCTTC.

The chain has TRBV6-5 and TRBJ1-3; 7 bases match TRBD1. The germline CDR1 and CDR2 sequences are MNHEY and SVGAGI. The CDR3 has 15 residues. Trimming took 6 bases from V and 0 from J; bases not matched to a gene: 5. Written as DNA, the CDR3 is TGTGCCAGCAGAACATGGACAGGCTCTGGAAACACCATATATTTT. Translating gives CASRTWTGSGNTIYF.

The chain has TRBV19 and TRBJ1-1; 8 bases fit TRBD1. With 7 bases clipped from V and 0 bases from J, the junction kept 7 bases outside the gene matches. CDR3 length: 15 amino acids. Looked up from germline, CDR1 is LNHDA and CDR2 is SQIVND (reference sequence). The CDR3 loop reads CASKGQALLNTEAFF. The CDR3 DNA sequence: TGTGCCAGTAAGGGACAGGCGCTATTGAACACTGAAGCTTTCTTT.

This chain joins TRBV2 and TRBJ2-1; weak D call: TRBD1 (6 bases). The CDR3 covers 14 residues. Per germline, CDR1 SNHLY and CDR2 FYNNEI. The V gene lost 1 base and the J gene lost 6 bases, with 10 bases spanning the gap. The CDR3 bases are TGTGCCAGCAGTGAAGGGACAGTATCCAATGAGCAGTTCTTC. Protein product: CASSEGTVSNEQFF.

This clone was seen only a few times. The chain links TRBV14 to TRBJ1-2; 8 positions match TRBD1. CDR3 length: 16 amino acids. The V and J ends lost 0 bases and 8 bases, in that order; junction bases with no gene match: 11. Germline loops: CDR1 SGHDN, CDR2 FVKESK. CDR3 nucleotide sequence: TGTGCCAGCAGCCAAGATCGTGGACAGGGATTTTGGGGCTACACCTTC. The encoded protein is CASSQDRGQGFWGYTF. Full variable domain (rest looked up from reference TRBV14 and TRBJ1-2): EAGVTQFPSHSVIEKGQTVTLRCDPISGHDNLYWYRRVMGKEIKFLLHFVKESKQDESGMPNNRFLAERTGGTYSTLKVQPAELEDSGVYFCASSQDRGQGFWGYTFGSGTRLTVV.

CDR3 coding DNA: TGTGCCAGCAGCTTAGGGACTAGCGGAACCTACGAGCAGTACTTC. This sequence encodes CASSLGTSGTYEQYF. The rearrangement links TRBV7-2 to TRBJ2-7; 10 nucleotides agree with TRBD2. The CDR3 totals 15 residues. Germline V gives CDR1 SGHTA, CDR2 FQGNSA. V trimming: 1 base; J trimming: 2 bases; junction bases outside the gene matches: 2.

V is TRBV27 and J is TRBJ1-2, with D perhaps matching TRBD1 (6 bases). Germline V CDR1 and CDR2: MNHEY, SMNVEV (reference sequence). The CDR3 sequence is 12 residues long. Trimming removed 8 bases at V and 6 bases at J, with 13 bases between. The DNA for the CDR3 is TGTGCCAGCGGATTACACAGGGATGGCTACACCTTC. Its translation: CASGLHRDGYTF.

The chain is built from TRBV14 and TRBJ2-5, with 9 bases matching TRBD1. Germline loops: CDR1 SGHDN, CDR2 FVKESK. The CDR3 has 15 amino acids. Germline trimming cut 3 bases from V and 7 bases from J; bases unmatched to any gene: 9. The CDR3, as DNA: TGTGCCAGCAGCCAGACGACAGGGGGGAAAGGGACCCAGTACTTC. This codes for CASSQTTGGKGTQYF.

The V gene is TRBV7-2, the J gene TRBJ1-3; 9 bases are shared with TRBD1. Per germline, CDR1 SGHTA and CDR2 FQGNSA. V trimming: 3 bases; J trimming: 0 bases; junction bases outside the gene matches: 3. The CDR3 is made up of 16 amino acids. The DNA for the CDR3 is TGTGCCAGCAGCTTTCAGACAGGGGGCTCTGGAAACACCATATATTTT. Translated, it gives CASSFQTGGSGNTIYF.

This clone turned up a few times. Other DNA sequences of this sample code for an identical CDR3. The chain is built from TRBV13 and TRBJ2-7, with D maybe TRBD2 (6 bases). The CDR3 runs to 12 residues. Germline CDR1 reads PRHDT; CDR2 reads FYEKMQ (reference sequence). V lost 6 bases, J lost 5 bases, and 11 bases lay in between. The CDR3 nucleotides read TGTGCCAGCAGTTCAGGGAGGAACGAGCAGTACTTC. Encoded protein: CASSSGRNEQYF.

Here the CDR3 DNA reads TGCGCCAGCAGCCCCTTCAGTGTTCGGAGTAACTATGGCTACACCTTC. Its protein product is CASSPFSVRSNYGYTF. The V and J genes are TRBV4-1 and TRBJ1-2; D uncertain. The CDR3 runs to 16 residues. Trimming pared 4 bases from V and 1 base from J, leaving 16 bases between. CDR1 MGHRA and CDR2 YSYEKL come from the germline V gene.

V and J are TRBV7-9 and TRBJ1-1, with D maybe TRBD1 (5 bases). The V end was cut by 3 bases, the J end by 1 base, with 6 bases between. Germline V gives CDR1 SEHNR, CDR2 FQNEAQ (reference sequence). The length of the CDR3 is 13 residues. The CDR3 is CASSLQGNTEAFF. The CDR3 DNA sequence: TGTGCCAGCAGCTTGCAGGGGAACACTGAAGCTTTCTTT.

This chain joins TRBV6-1 and TRBJ1-2, with a possible D match to TRBD1 (6 bases). Germline V gene lookup returns CDR1 MNHNS and CDR2 SASEGT. The CDR3 loop spans 15 amino acids. Trimming shortened V by 7 bases and J by 0 bases, and 15 bases separated the two germline ends. CDR3 in DNA: TGTGCCAGCAATCATCCACAGGGAGCTAACTATGGCTACACCTTC. Amino acids: CASNHPQGANYGYTF.

V is TRBV27 and J is TRBJ2-3, with D unresolved. V was trimmed by 3 bases and J by 10 bases, leaving 8 bases between them. The V gene's germline CDR1 is MNHEY and CDR2 SMNVEV (reference sequence). The length of the CDR3 is 11 residues. DNA for the CDR3: TGTGCCAGCAGTTTTGACACGGCGCAGTATTTT. Translating gives CASSFDTAQYF.

The chain carries TRBV14 and TRBJ2-1; D is ambiguous. In germline, CDR1 is SGHDN, CDR2 FVKESK. V was cut by 1 base and J by 4 bases, with 17 bases left in between. CDR3 length: 17 amino acids. The CDR3 here is CASSQVSRTFLYNEQFF. CDR3 bases: TGTGCCAGCAGCCAAGTATCACGGACCTTCTTATACAATGAGCAGTTCTTC.

The chain is built from TRBV2 and TRBJ2-3; D is unclear. The CDR3 is 16 residues long. Germline V CDR1 and CDR2: SNHLY, FYNNEI. The V end was cut by 4 bases, the J end by 6 bases, with 20 bases between. Written as DNA, the CDR3 is TGTGCCAGCAGTGGCGGCCCCCCCCTTAGAGTCGATACGCAGTATTTT. Its translation is CASSGGPPLRVDTQYF.

This rearrangement joins TRBV9 to TRBJ2-2; D not resolved. The germline V gene has CDR1 SGDLS and CDR2 YYNGEE. Trimming stripped 1 base from V and 2 bases from J, with 12 bases between. The CDR3 contains 16 residues. The CDR3: CASSVPNRLNTGELFF. CDR3 sequence (DNA): TGTGCCAGCAGCGTACCCAACCGCCTAAACACCGGGGAGCTGTTTTTT.

This sequence joins TRBV7-8 and TRBJ2-2; unclear D gene. CDR1 SGHVS and CDR2 FQNEAQ come from the germline V gene. V lost 5 bases to trimming and J lost 6 bases, with 10 bases between them. The CDR3 has 13 amino acids. The CDR3 is CASSPSSAGELFF. The CDR3 DNA sequence: TGTGCCAGCAGCCCTAGTTCGGCCGGGGAGCTGTTTTTT.

This clone was recorded only once. The V and J genes are TRBV6-5 and TRBJ1-5; D might be TRBD1 (5 bases). Germline values: CDR1 MNHEY, CDR2 SVGAGI. With 2 bases removed from V and 6 bases from J, the gap between germline ends came to 17 bases. The CDR3 length is 16 residues. CDR3 residues: CASSYGGFGGSQPQHF. DNA for the CDR3: TGTGCCAGCAGTTACGGGGGGTTCGGGGGATCTCAGCCCCAGCATTTT.

The rearrangement joins TRBV5-1 to TRBJ2-3; no clear D gene. Deletions cut 7 bases from V and 5 bases from J, with 17 bases between. Germline CDR1 is SGHRS and CDR2 is YFSETQ. The CDR3 covers 14 residues. CDR3 bases: TGCGCCAGCGTATCCTACTTGCTTCTAGATACGCAGTATTTT. It yields the protein CASVSYLLLDTQYF.

CDR3 in amino acids: CASSSREGIGQPQHF. In DNA, the CDR3 is TGTGCCAGCAGTTCTAGGGAGGGGATTGGCCAGCCCCAGCATTTT. The chain is built from TRBV27 and TRBJ1-5, with a possible D match to TRBD1 (5 bases). V gave up 4 bases and J gave up 7 bases, with 17 bases separating them. The CDR3 runs to 15 residues. Germline V CDR1 and CDR2: MNHEY, SMNVEV (reference sequence).

The chain carries TRBV9 and TRBJ2-7; no reliable D call. The V end lost 3 bases, the J end lost 0 bases, and 7 bases lay between the germline ends. Germline CDR1 SGDLS, CDR2 YYNGEE. The CDR3 covers 13 residues. The DNA for the CDR3 is TGTGCCAGCAGCGCCTCTAGCTCCTACGAGCAGTACTTC. Translation gives CASSASSSYEQYF.

The chain is built from TRBV6-5 and TRBJ1-1, with D possibly matching TRBD1 (5 bases). V lost 1 base, J lost 3 bases, and 9 bases lay in between. The germline gives CDR1 MNHEY, CDR2 SVGAGI. The CDR3 is 14 residues long. The DNA for the CDR3 is TGTGCCAGCAGTTACTGGGGCTTGGACACTGAAGCTTTCTTT. Its translation: CASSYWGLDTEAFF.

Details on this clone: This sample includes further DNA sequences coding for the same CDR3. The J gene is TRBJ2-5, the V gene TRBV5-1; no reliable D call. Between the trimmed V and J ends, which lost 2 bases and 2 bases, there was a span of 1 base. CDR3 size: 11 residues. Looked up from germline, CDR1 is SGHRS and CDR2 is YFSETQ. The CDR3 reads CASSLQETQYF. CDR3 nucleotide sequence: TGCGCCAGCAGCTTACAAGAGACCCAGTACTTC.

The V and J genes are TRBV5-6 and TRBJ2-3; D tentatively reads TRBD1 or TRBD2 (5 bases each). The germline V gene has CDR1 SGHDT and CDR2 YYEEEE. The CDR3 has 16 residues. Trimming took 4 bases from V and 4 from J, leaving 19 bases between them. The CDR3 reads CASSVKQGVAPDTQYF. In DNA form, the CDR3 reads TGTGCCAGCAGCGTTAAGCAGGGAGTGGCCCCAGATACGCAGTATTTT.